The text below deals with one T cell receptor (beta chain). The source of the sample is a study of blood T cell repertoires in COVID-19. Per germline, CDR1 SGHRS and CDR2 YFSETQ. CDR3 size: 14 residues. Trimming took 6 bases from V and 3 from J, leaving 15 bases between them. Under the authors' procedure: Estimation of nucleated cell counts relied on the amplification of reference gene primers. Here immunoSEQ multiplex PCR was the method, and the copy in TCRdb shows in-frame clones only, minus some. For V, J and clone size, that table is used; D and trimming come from the DNA. The repertoire holds about 190,000 clones, with 80% to 85% as singletons.

The chain combines TRBV5-1 with TRBJ1-1, with D unresolved. This receptor was obtained from a middle-aged woman with acute or convalescent COVID-19. Material for sequencing was peripheral blood. CDR3 DNA: TGCGCCAGCAAGAGGGCAGCCGAGGACACTGAAGCTTTCTTT. Amino acids: CASKRAAEDTEAFF.